This TCR beta chain was captured in a study of cytomegalovirus exposure and HLA in healthy donors (TCRdb year 2017). Context from the whole study: An earlier analysis of 587 of the donors reported about 300 Gb of sequence data and roughly 120 million unique TCR beta sequences obtained from 180 million or so T cells. A later genetic analysis took genome-wide SNP genotypes for about three fifths of the 666 donors and used that subset as a discovery cohort. Every repertoire in the discovery cohort had been generated on one and the same sequencing platform. Donor age, sex, ethnicity and CMV serostatus were collected together with the repertoire data. Five DR-DQ haplotypes were treated as single units for association and clustering because of strong linkage in the cohort. Both class I and class II loci were covered by HLA typing, at four-digit resolution. In addition to the first cohort of roughly 700 subjects, a separate validation cohort of 120 different subjects was used. The number of typed donors differed by locus: roughly 629-630 for A, B, C, DRB1 and DQB1; 500 to 550 for DQA1; 606 for DPA1; and some 430 for DPB1. Among 300 to 500 genotyped donors of the cohort, an average of approximately 240,000 unique TCR beta nucleotide sequences was sequenced per donor, of which roughly 18% were non-productive. The study combined high-throughput TCR immunosequencing, statistical association of individual TCRs with disease status, and machine learning to predict cytomegalovirus infection status. Rather than using new phenotypic data, the later analysis identified candidate immune exposures from TCR beta sequences and from how often those sequences occurred across donors. The study used immunosequencing to profile the T cell repertoires of 666 subjects and linked those repertoires to cytomegalovirus serostatus. Among the roughly 390 genotyped donors, 81% belonged to the genetic ancestry cluster associated with self-reported Caucasian donors. An earlier analysis of roughly 600 of the donors used high-throughput TCR beta sequencing to judge whether each TCR beta V gene segment behaved as functional or pseudogenic. In a later analysis, previously published TCR beta repertoires from some 640 donors were re-analyzed and high-resolution HLA genotyping was added so that TCR occurrence patterns could be studied. The study aimed to test whether signatures of past pathogen exposure could be identified by cataloging public T cell receptors. Roughly 300 gigabases of sequencing data and approximately 92 million unique TCR sequences made up an early release that covered some 640 HLA-typed donors. Overall study results and their limits: Strong co-occurrence of HLA alleles, especially DR and DQ, made assigning TCR associations to individual alleles difficult. Immune exposure information for the cohort was limited to CMV serostatus. In this cohort, only TCR beta chains were sequenced, and detectable features were limited by the absence of alpha or paired-chain data. A further reported finding was that TCR beta sequences accurately predicted the HLA-A and HLA-B alleles for most subjects in the first cohort. A group of highly shared sequence variants was considered likely to be a technical artifact of the sequencing pipeline. In vitro tests confirmed that a few of the cytomegalovirus-associated TCR beta chains recognize cytomegalovirus antigens. In a later genetic analysis, fewer N-insertions in productive TCRs were reported among donors in an Asian-associated ancestry cluster than the approximately 630-donor mean. In a later analysis, most CMV-associated TCR beta chains were found to appear HLA-restricted, with HLA associations seemingly driven largely by CMV exposure. The presence/absence analyses assumed that sequencing depth was roughly uniform across donors, and that assumption may not be true. Linkage disequilibrium might explain the correlated functional status among segregating V segments, but an unknown experimental factor could not be excluded. Over 15 rarely observed V segments, including chromosome 9 orphons, were excluded from the earlier analysis of some 590 of the donors because counts were too low. A total of about 150 TCR beta chains were listed by the study as associated with cytomegalovirus. An earlier analysis of around 600 of the donors showed that most TCR beta V segments appeared in productive rearrangements either about 90% or about 30% of the time, which broadly matched IMGT annotations. HLA typing was unavailable for some donors at each locus, so association tests used only the typed subset. The authors suggested that the approach could potentially be extended to other disease states and immunological phenotypes. According to a later analysis, TCR association rates differed among HLA loci, with DRB1 alleles showing the most associated TCRs and HLA-C alleles showing the fewest. In a later analysis, around 17,000 TCR beta sequences were associated with specific HLA alleles at a false discovery rate of 0.05. V-gene and J-gene trimming of TCR beta chains was associated with a missense DCLRE1C variant in a later genetic analysis, and the association was replicated in an independent cohort. Compared with equally common non-associated chains, HLA-associated TCR beta chains in a later analysis were more clonally expanded and had lower generation probabilities. Most TCR sequences were seen in very few donors, while some public TCRs were found in many individuals. According to a later analysis, parvovirus B19, influenza, CMV and Epstein-Barr virus appeared linked to several top co-occurrence clusters. Cytomegalovirus status was reported to be diagnosed by the classifier with high specificity and sensitivity in both the original and validation cohorts. The 87-base-pair reads could not distinguish some IMGT-functional V segments, including TRBV6-2 and TRBV6-3, so those segments were excluded.

In total, just over 650 healthy bone marrow donors made up the cohort. All cohort members were sampled while nominally healthy, although unrecorded immune exposures were likely present. The donor tested CMV seropositive, placing the donor among the roughly 300 seropositive members of the cohort. A peripheral blood sample was provided by each donor, and peripheral blood mononuclear cells were used for TCR beta sequencing. The Qiagen DNeasy Blood Extraction Kit was used to extract genomic DNA from the blood cell samples. Receptor amplification or capture employed the immunoSEQ multiplex PCR assay. A mixture of 60 forward primers for TCR Vbeta segments and 13 reverse primers for TCR Jbeta segments was used in the multiplex PCR. The CDR3 region of rearranged TCR beta genes was amplified from genomic DNA with a multiplex PCR assay. The amplified TCR beta libraries were sequenced on the Illumina HiSeq System as 87-base-pair reads. In the authors' own workflow: A later analysis counted tens of millions of unique TCR beta chains across the 600 to 850 repertoires, and roughly 10 million of these chains were shared by at least two donors. A nearest-neighbor algorithm error-corrected the raw reads and collapsed the reads into unique sequences, merging closely related sequences to remove PCR and sequencing errors. Alignment of CDR3 sequences to IMGT reference sequences was used to assign V, D and J gene segments. For a sequence to be retained, a match of at least six nucleotides was required to both a V gene segment and a J gene segment. A rearrangement was called productive if the CDR3 had no stop codons and remained in frame with V and J, and every other rearrangement was called non-productive. Following IMGT convention, CDR3 was defined as the stretch from the second conserved V-encoded cysteine to the conserved J-encoded phenylalanine. In an earlier analysis of approximately 590 of the donors, sequences lacking an unambiguous match to a single V gene segment were excluded. An earlier analysis of 587 of the donors classified V segments as functional when productive rearrangements were above 56.7% and as segregating when the standard deviation between donors was above 5%. A statistical classification framework was built for diagnosing cytomegalovirus status from the catalog of TCR beta chain sequences. A later analysis assigned V and J genes by comparing TCR nucleotide sequences with IMGT/GENE-DB human TR gene sequences. In a later analysis, CDR3 sequences and most-parsimonious VDJ recombination scenarios were assigned using the TCRdist pipeline. A later analysis defined each TCR beta chain by its CDR3 amino acid sequence plus V-gene family, and excluded reads lacking a unique V-gene family. A later analysis removed 592 highly shared, low-generation-probability nucleotide sequences to deal with suspected cross-contamination and a sequencing artifact. A later analysis calculated a clonal expansion index for each public chain from normalized within-repertoire ranks of inferred template counts. A later analysis computed generation probabilities with a VDJ recombination model fitted to out-of-frame rearrangements, and checked the results against IGoR. In a later analysis, TCR-TCR, TCR-HLA and TCR-CMV co-occurrence was scored with hypergeometric tests, and a repertoire-size bias correction was applied to TCR pairs. False discovery rates were estimated in a later analysis by permuting HLA or CMV assignments 20 times. In a later analysis, co-occurring TCRs were grouped using DBSCAN, with TCRdist sequence similarity added in when clustering inside HLA-allele-positive subsets. For co-occurrence clustering, repertoires with fewer than 30,000 or more than 120,000 public chains were excluded, along with several repertoires with anomalous nucleotide sharing. Entries here come from immuneACCESS through TCRdb and include only in-frame sequences with V and J called. Some clones fail to appear in such tables; in the studies checked, an unresolved V gene covers under half of the shortfall, and the cause of the remainder is unknown. V, J and clone size are those of that table, while D and trimming were read from the DNA. The sample includes 180,000 or so clones, with 75% to 90% observed a single time. Of the sample, roughly 4.5% is held by the ten largest clones.

The CDR3 measures 14 amino acids from cysteine to phenylalanine. Here the CDR3 DNA is all that survives: 42 bases in frame from base 1. The junction shows trimming of 4 bases on V and 3 bases on J, plus 13 bases between the germline ends. For CDR1 and CDR2, the germline V gene lists SGHVS and FQNEAQ. With respect to this clone: Its antigen remains unidentified. No base quality values were provided; no much bigger clone lies one nucleotide off. This sample also contains other DNA sequences that code for the same CDR3.

The V gene is TRBV7-8 and the J gene is TRBJ2-7; the D gene is unclear. Sample: PBMCs. The source of this sequence is a woman aged 45 to 65 in good health and CMV-seropositive. This receptor has the CDR3 CASSSEDSYYEQYF. The sequenced DNA is TGTGCCAGCAGCTCCGAAGACTCATACTACGAGCAGTACTTC.